This T cell receptor beta chain was identified in a study of blood T cell repertoires in COVID-19. The data were produced by immunoSEQ multiplex PCR, yet TCRdb's version contains in-frame clones alone and is incomplete. This table has approximately 220,000 clones, less than 90% appearing once. V lost 5 bases and J lost 3; bases outside the gene matches: 8. There are 15 residues in the CDR3. Germline V gene sequence: CDR1 SEHNR, CDR2 FQNEAQ (reference sequence). The chain uses TRBV7-9 and TRBJ2-3; 7 bases line up with TRBD2. Sequencing used peripheral blood. The receptor was derived from a woman aged 60-70 years who had recovered from COVID-19. The CDR3 sequence: CASSKVGGWTDTQYF. In nucleotides, the CDR3 is TGTGCCAGCAGCAAAGTCGGGGGGTGGACAGATACGCAGTATTTT.